The 9 T cell receptor beta chains below were found in one sample sequenced in a study of PD-1 blockade in classical Hodgkin lymphoma. Time point noted: cycle 4 day 1 (C4D1), after less than seven weeks of nivolumab. Every single patient, without exception, relapsed after autologous stem cell transplantation, and brentuximab vedotin exposure varied. The table came from immunoSEQ multiplex PCR; TCRdb's copy has only in-frame clones and leaves some out. The data hold 85,000 to 90,000 clones, with 90% observed a single time. The specimen comprised peripheral blood mononuclear cells (PBMCs), sampled before the fourth cycle of nivolumab. All receptors come from a human donor with classical Hodgkin lymphoma.

The chain links TRBV30 to TRBJ1-3; no clear D. The CDR3 has 11 amino acids. The V gene lost 2 bases and the J gene lost 7 bases, with 6 bases spanning the gap. Germline values: CDR1 GTSNPN, CDR2 SVGIG (reference sequence). CDR3 region: CAWSPGNTIYF. The CDR3, as DNA: TGTGCCTGGAGTCCCGGGAACACCATATATTTT.

This sequence joins TRBV27 and TRBJ1-6, with 9 nucleotides matching TRBD1. CDR1 MNHEY and CDR2 SMNVEV come from the germline V gene (reference sequence). Trimming at V came to 6 bases and at J to 10 bases, leaving 7 bases not matched to a gene. The CDR3 is 14 residues long. CDR3 loop: CASSRTGESSPLHF. The CDR3 DNA follows: TGTGCCAGCAGCCGGACAGGGGAGAGCTCACCCCTCCACTTT.

The chain has TRBV6-1 and TRBJ1-5, with a weak D call TRBD1 (5 bases). V lost 4 bases to trimming and J lost 7 bases, with 11 bases between them. The germline V gene encodes CDR1 MNHNS and CDR2 SASEGT. The CDR3 covers 13 residues. The CDR3 DNA follows: TGTGCCAGCAGTGGATTGGGGGGGCAGCCCCAGCATTTT. It codes for CASSGLGGQPQHF.

The chain joins TRBV6-5 to TRBJ2-7; no definite D call. CDR3 length: 12 residues. Trimming stripped 0 bases from V and 6 bases from J, with 6 bases between. The germline CDR1 and CDR2 sequences are MNHEY and SVGAGI. CDR3 in amino acids: CASSYSTGEQYF. Written as DNA, the CDR3 is TGTGCCAGCAGTTACTCGACCGGCGAGCAGTACTTC.

This rearrangement joins TRBV9 to TRBJ2-1; 10 bases match TRBD2. Germline trimming cut 4 bases from V and 8 bases from J; bases unmatched to any gene: 12. The CDR3 sequence is 16 residues long. Germline V gives CDR1 SGDLS, CDR2 YYNGEE. The CDR3 reads CASSPRSPSGGHEQFF. CDR3 nucleotides: TGTGCCAGCAGCCCGAGATCCCCTAGCGGGGGACATGAGCAGTTCTTC.

The rearrangement uses TRBV18 and TRBJ1-6; possibly TRBD1 for D (5 bases). The CDR3 spans 15 residues. V gave up 4 bases and J gave up 8 bases, with 15 bases separating them. Germline lookup yields CDR1 KGHSH and CDR2 LQKENI. CDR3 region: CASSLTGVGDSPLHF. The CDR3 nucleotides read TGTGCCAGCTCACTGACCGGGGTGGGGGATTCACCCCTCCACTTT.

The J gene is TRBJ2-3, the V gene TRBV29-1; D unresolved. From germline, CDR1 is SQVTM and CDR2 ANQGSEA. Trimming pared 6 bases from V and 0 bases from J, leaving 7 bases between. This CDR3 spans 12 amino acids. CDR3 residues: CSVRISTDTQYF. CDR3 DNA: TGCAGCGTACGAATTAGCACAGATACGCAGTATTTT.

The chain combines TRBV6-4 with TRBJ1-2; D perhaps matches TRBD1 (6 bases). The CDR3 spans 14 residues. Between the trimmed V and J ends, which lost 3 bases and 7 bases, there was a span of 15 bases. Germline CDR1 and CDR2: MRHNA and SNTAGT. The CDR3 DNA is TGTGCCAGCAGTGAAGTGCGGGGGGCAAGTGGCTACACCTTC. Translation: CASSEVRGASGYTF.

This chain joins TRBV7-9 and TRBJ1-3, with no clear D. In germline, CDR1 is SEHNR, CDR2 FQNEAQ (reference sequence). CDR3 length: 14 amino acids. V was clipped by 0 bases and J by 2 bases, with 5 bases between them. Here the CDR3 reads CASSLATTGNTIYF. In nucleotides, the CDR3 is TGTGCCAGCAGCTTAGCGACAACTGGAAACACCATATATTTT.